These T cell receptor beta chains were read from a single sample in a study of T cells in narcolepsy. Clones were sequenced by immunoSEQ multiplex PCR, and TCRdb holds only the in-frame ones, with some missing. Among under 35,000 clones, roughly 83% were seen once, and the ten largest hold about 1.1%. Sequenced sample: CD45RA- memory CD4+ T cells from PBMCs. These receptors came from a human donor with narcolepsy. The CDR3 runs from the conserved cysteine through the conserved F or W.

len	v_gene	j_gene	CDR3aa
13	TRBV2	TRBJ1-4	CASIGRQEEKLFF
11	TRBV19	TRBJ2-5	CASMAQETQYF
12	TRBV7-2	TRBJ2-3	CASSLRTDTQYF
15	TRBV7-6	TRBJ1-6	CASSLGGATNSPLHF
14	TRBV19	TRBJ1-1	CASTLRAGTAEAFF
11	TRBV11-2	TRBJ1-2	CASSFRYGYTF
14	TRBV6-1	TRBJ1-2	CASSSWLEGYGYTF
16	TRBV19	TRBJ1-4	CASSMPGGAYNEKLFF
13	TRBV10-3	TRBJ2-1	CAIRLQGNDEQFF
13	TRBV2	TRBJ1-1	CASGEGRATEAFF
16	TRBV10-3	TRBJ2-5	CAISESSLAGGETQYF
14	TRBV30	TRBJ1-1	CAWSVSGGNTEAFF
17	TRBV11-2	TRBJ2-3	CASSSNPDRVRTDTQYF
13	TRBV27	TRBJ1-5	CASSFQGHQPQHF
14	TRBV29-1	TRBJ2-7	CSAITGTGGYEQYF
15	TRBV7-9	TRBJ2-1	CASSTGTGKANEQFF
14	TRBV7-9	TRBJ2-3	CASSSGENADTQYF
15	TRBV5-1	TRBJ2-7	CASSFLAELSYEQYF
11	TRBV28	TRBJ1-1	CASSRNTEAFF
16	TRBV30	TRBJ1-3	CAWTITGLISGNTIYF
16	TRBV7-7	TRBJ2-1	CASSPGRTATYNEQFF
13	TRBV11-3	NA	CASSLDFFYEQYF